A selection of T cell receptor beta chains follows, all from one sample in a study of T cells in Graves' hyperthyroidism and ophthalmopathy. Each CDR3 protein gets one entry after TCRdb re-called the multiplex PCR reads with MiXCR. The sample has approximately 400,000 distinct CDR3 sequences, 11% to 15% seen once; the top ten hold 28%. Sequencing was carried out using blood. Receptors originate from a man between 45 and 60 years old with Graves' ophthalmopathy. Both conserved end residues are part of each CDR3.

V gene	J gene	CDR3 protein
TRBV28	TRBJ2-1	CASSLRMAGGPNEQFF
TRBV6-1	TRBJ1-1	CASCRLGTEAFF
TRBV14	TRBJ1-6	CASSESQGVIGSPLHF
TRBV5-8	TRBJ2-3	CASSPTDGDTQYF
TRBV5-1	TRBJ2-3	CASNRDGTSTDTQYF
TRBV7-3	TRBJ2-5	CASSRARLETQYF
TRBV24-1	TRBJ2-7	CATSDRRAGGYEQYF
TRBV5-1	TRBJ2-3	CASSLAVAGGSDTQYF
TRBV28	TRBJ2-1	CASSPSGARLSEQFF
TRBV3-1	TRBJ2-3	CASSPTSGAGNTQYF
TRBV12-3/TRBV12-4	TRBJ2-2	CASSFGSSANTGELFF
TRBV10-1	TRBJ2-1	CASSQDSTYNEQFF
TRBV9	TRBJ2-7	CASSLGAGGPIYEQYF
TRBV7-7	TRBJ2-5	CASSLDRGHQETQYF
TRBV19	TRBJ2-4	CASSIGTGGFDIQYF
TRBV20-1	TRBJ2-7	CSARVEGMDGEQYF
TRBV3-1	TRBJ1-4	CASSQETGTSRNEKLFF
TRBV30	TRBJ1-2	CAWSGSANGYGYTF
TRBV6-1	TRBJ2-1	CASRPLRAAERPNEQFF
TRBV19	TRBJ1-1	CASRRTPRNTEAFF
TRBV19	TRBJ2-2	CASSIHGSPGELFF
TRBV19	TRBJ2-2	CASRTQSNTGELFF
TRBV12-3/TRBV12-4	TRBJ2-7	CASSPAAGTSGGEQYF
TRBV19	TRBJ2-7	CASSISRASTYEQYF
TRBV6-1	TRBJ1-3	CASSYNSYSGNTIYF
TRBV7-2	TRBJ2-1	CASSPLSPRGLGDHEQFF
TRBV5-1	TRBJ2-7	CASSPGTSGNNEQYF
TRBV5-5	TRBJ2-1	CASSSQLSSSYNEQFF
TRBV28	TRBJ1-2	CASSLAAYGYTF
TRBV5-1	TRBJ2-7	CASSPVKGRSYEQYF
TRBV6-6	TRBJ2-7	CASSYLTSGRVYEQYF
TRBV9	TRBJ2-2	CASSVSGQEATGELFF
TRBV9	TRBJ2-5	CASSPYRDVSETQYF
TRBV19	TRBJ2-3	CASSTGGVGTQYF
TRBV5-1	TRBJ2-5	CASRTSSTGGETQYF
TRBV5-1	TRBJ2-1	CASSLVEANEQFF
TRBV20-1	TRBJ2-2	CSARDRSILGTGELFF
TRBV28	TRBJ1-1	CASSLFKFEAFF
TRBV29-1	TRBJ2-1	CSVEDIKWERPSYNEQFF
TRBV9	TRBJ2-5	CASSVASRQETQYF
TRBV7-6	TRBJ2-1	CASSLGVDEQFF
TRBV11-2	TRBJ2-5	CASSLISAETQYF
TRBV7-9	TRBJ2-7	CASELKSEQYF
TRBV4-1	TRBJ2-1	CASSRGTGLDEQFF